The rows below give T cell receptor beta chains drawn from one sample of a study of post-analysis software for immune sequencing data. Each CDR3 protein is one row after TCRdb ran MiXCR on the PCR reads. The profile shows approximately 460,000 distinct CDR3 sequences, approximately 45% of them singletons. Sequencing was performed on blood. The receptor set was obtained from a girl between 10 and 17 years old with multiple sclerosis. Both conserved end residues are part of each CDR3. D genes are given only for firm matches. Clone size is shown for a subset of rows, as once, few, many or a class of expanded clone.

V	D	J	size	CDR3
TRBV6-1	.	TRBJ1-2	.	CATGTPAESGYTF
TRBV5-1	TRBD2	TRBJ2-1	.	CASSMTSGRNNEQFF
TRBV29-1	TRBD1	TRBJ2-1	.	CSVERPGQGINEQFF
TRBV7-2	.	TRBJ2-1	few	CASSNRPLRGARYNEQFF
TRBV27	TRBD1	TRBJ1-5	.	CASRTGKGKPQHF
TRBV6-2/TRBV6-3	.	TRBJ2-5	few	CASSYSIRGYQETQYF
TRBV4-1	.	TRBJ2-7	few	CASSQLARLSYEQYF
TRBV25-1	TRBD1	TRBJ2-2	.	CASTRQGVDTGELFF
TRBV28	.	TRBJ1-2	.	CASRLRPAEAGDLHGYTF
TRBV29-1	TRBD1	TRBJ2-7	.	CSVRTGAQPFSYF
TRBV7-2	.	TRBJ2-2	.	CASSLRPSNTGELFF
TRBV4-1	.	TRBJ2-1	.	CASSQVIRTVQFF
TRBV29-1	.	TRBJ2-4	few	CSVRDLNIQYF
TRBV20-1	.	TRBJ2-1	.	CSAWTVKETQFF
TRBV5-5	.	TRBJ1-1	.	CASRLDALNTEAFF
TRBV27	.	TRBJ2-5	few	CASSSARFAETQYF
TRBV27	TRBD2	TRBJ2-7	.	CASSPDSLAGVREQYF
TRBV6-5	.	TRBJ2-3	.	CASSRGGGSSDTQYF
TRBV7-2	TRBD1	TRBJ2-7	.	CASSLDGTGGEQYF
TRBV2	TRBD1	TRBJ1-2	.	CASTDDRGVSGYTF
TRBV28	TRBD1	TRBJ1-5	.	CASSFGMTGRNQPQHF
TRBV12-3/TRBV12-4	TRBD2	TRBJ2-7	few	CASSGTSGIREQYF
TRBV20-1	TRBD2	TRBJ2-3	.	CSVSLAGRWDTQYF
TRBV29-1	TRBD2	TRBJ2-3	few	CSVQRELTDTQYF
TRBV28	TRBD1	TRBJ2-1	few	CASSSHRGPYYNEQFF
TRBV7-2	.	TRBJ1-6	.	CASSSAARSPLHF
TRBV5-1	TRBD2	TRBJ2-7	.	CASSFLGASGQSSYEQYF
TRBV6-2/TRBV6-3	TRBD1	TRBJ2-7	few	CASSYDRGSYEQYF
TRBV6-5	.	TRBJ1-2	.	CASSYSQRYGCTF
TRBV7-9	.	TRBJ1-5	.	CGSSLEGLGNQPQHF
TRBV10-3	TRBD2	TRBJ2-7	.	CAISGLARGEQYF
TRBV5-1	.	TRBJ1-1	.	CASSSREGDTEAFF
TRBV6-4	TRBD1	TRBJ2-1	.	CASSDSVQGDYNEQFF
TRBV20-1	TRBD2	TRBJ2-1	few	CSARGLAGEEGNEQFF
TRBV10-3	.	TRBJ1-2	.	CAISETKFDYGYTF
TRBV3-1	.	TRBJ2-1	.	CASSQGGTVYNEQFF
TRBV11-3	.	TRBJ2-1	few	CASSFMAGSYNEQFF
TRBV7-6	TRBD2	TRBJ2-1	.	CASSRGGGLAGVDEQFF
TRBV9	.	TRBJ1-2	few	CASSVVPPYGYTF
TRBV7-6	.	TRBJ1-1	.	CASSMDSGRTEAFF
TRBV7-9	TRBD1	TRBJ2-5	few	CASSKTGGRETQYF
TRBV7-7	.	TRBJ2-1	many	CASSPGGGSYNEQFF
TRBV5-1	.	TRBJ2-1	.	CASSLRAEDNEQFF
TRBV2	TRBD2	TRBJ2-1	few	CASNPAGSGNEQFF
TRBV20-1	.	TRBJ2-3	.	CSARVVGGPSTDTQYF